A single sample gave rise to the 28 T cell receptor beta chains below, sequenced in a study of blood T cells in healthy people across ages. Sample-barcoded 5' priming and a J-beta primer mix drove a second PCR of roughly 7 to 11 cycles. From the 5' RACE reads, TCRdb called clonotypes with MiXCR, one entry per CDR3 protein. In the table there are more than 900,000 distinct CDR3 sequences, just under 30% of which are singletons. These data also formed part of another study, on T cells of mothers and their children.

Sequencing was performed on blood. Source of these receptors: a woman between 40 and 50 years old in good health.

In this sample, this clonotype turned up many times. This chain joins TRBV20-1 and TRBJ2-7; TRBD1 aligns across 7 bases. Germline CDR1 is DFQATT and CDR2 is SNEGSKA (reference sequence). The V segment lost 6 bases and the J segment 1 base; nucleotides outside the gene matches: 9. This CDR3 is 14 amino acids long. The CDR3 DNA reads as TGCAGTGCCCCGGACAGGAAGGGATCCTACGAGCAGTACTTC. Amino acid sequence: CSAPDRKGSYEQYF.

A note on this clonotype: One end of the junction varies from germline; a read error may be responsible. The chain employs TRBV28 and TRBJ1-2; D ambiguous. The CDR3 loop spans 15 amino acids. Looked up from germline, CDR1 is MDHEN and CDR2 is SYDVKM. The DNA of the CDR3 is TGTGCCAGCCGTTTACACAGACTGGCTAACTATGGCTACACCTTC. This gives the protein CASRLHRLANYGYTF.

CDR3 region: CASSPIAGGRHNEQFF. CDR3 DNA sequence: TGTGCCAGCAGCCCAATAGCGGGGGGGCGGCACAATGAGCAGTTCTTC. The chain links TRBV11-2 to TRBJ2-1; 11 bases line up with TRBD2. Germline CDR1 SGHAT, CDR2 FQNNGV. V was pared by 5 bases and J by 5 bases, with 8 bases of the junction left unmatched. The CDR3 spans 16 residues.

This clonotype showed up just a few times. The junction departs from germline at one end; a sequencing error may be responsible. V gene TRBV29-1 combines with J gene TRBJ1-2, with D possibly TRBD1 on 5 matching bases. The CDR3 has 12 residues. CDR1 is SQVTM, CDR2 ANQGSEA, per germline. DNA of the CDR3: TGCAGCGTTGCCCCACAGGCGTATGGCCACACCTTC. Residues: CSVAPQAYGHTF.

As for this clonotype: This may arise from a read error, as a much more abundant clone is one base away. V is TRBV10-3 and J is TRBJ2-7; the D is unclear. The V and J ends lost 3 bases and 3 bases respectively, with 9 bases between them. This CDR3 contains 13 residues. CDR1 is ENHRY and CDR2 is SYGVKD in the germline V gene. The CDR3 DNA reads TGTGCCATCAGTGAACAGAATCTCTACGAGCAGTACTTC. Protein sequence: CAISEQNLYEQYF.

In this sample, this clonotype turned up a few times. The chain carries TRBV5-1 and TRBJ2-2, with D perhaps TRBD1 (5 bases). Germline V gene lookup returns CDR1 SGHRS and CDR2 YFSETQ. The V end lost 5 bases, the J end lost 0 bases, and 11 bases lay between the germline ends. CDR3 length: 15 amino acids. CDR3: CASRGQRANTGELFF. In nucleotides, the CDR3 is TGCGCCAGCAGAGGACAAAGAGCGAACACCGGGGAGCTGTTTTTT.

This clonotype appeared many times. The V gene is TRBV3-1, the J gene TRBJ2-6; 7 bases fit TRBD1. V was clipped by 0 bases and J by 2 bases; unmatched bases: 4. Germline CDR1 is LGHDT and CDR2 is YNNKEL (reference sequence). CDR3 length: 17 residues. The CDR3 spells CASSQDLGTAGANVLTF. Written as DNA, the CDR3 is TGTGCCAGCAGCCAAGATCTTGGGACAGCTGGGGCCAACGTCCTGACTTTC.

This chain links TRBV4-2 with TRBJ2-3; 9 bases map to TRBD2. Losses at the gene ends were 1 base for V and 1 base for J; bases not matched to a gene: 3. From germline, CDR1 is LGHNA and CDR2 YNFKEQ. This CDR3 contains 16 residues. CDR3 DNA sequence: TGTGCCAGCAGCCAAGGTCTAGCGGGGCGCACAGATACGCAGTATTTT. Protein sequence: CASSQGLAGRTDTQYF.

This clonotype was found a few times. The CDR3 DNA reads as TGTGCCAGCGAACGGACGCGTATCGAGCAGTACTTC. This codes for CASERTRIEQYF. V usage is TRBV7-9 and J usage is TRBJ2-5; no firm D call. With the DNA end fitting TRBJ2-7 better, the J assignment may be wrong. CDR1 is SEHNR and CDR2 is FQNEAQ in the germline V gene (reference sequence). The CDR3 consists of 12 residues.

This clonotype was observed a handful of times. V is TRBV20-1 and J is TRBJ2-3, with no clear D. The CDR3 consists of 8 residues. CDR1 and CDR2 (germline): DFQATT, SNEGSKA (reference sequence). The CDR3 DNA reads TGCACCACAGATACGCAGTATTTT. Translated, it gives CTTDTQYF.

This clonotype was seen at least ten times. V and J are TRBV12-3 or TRBV12-4 and TRBJ1-1, with a tentative D call TRBD1 (5 bases). Trimming took 5 bases from V and 5 from J, leaving 15 bases between them. The CDR3 consists of 14 residues. The CDR3 DNA reads TGTGCCAGCAGTGCCCAGGGTATTCGGACTGAAGCTTTCTTT. Encoded protein: CASSAQGIRTEAFF.

This clonotype was recorded a few times. The V and J genes are TRBV29-1 and TRBJ1-1; D unclear. The V end lost 7 bases, the J end lost 6 bases, and 18 bases lay between the germline ends. CDR1 is SQVTM, CDR2 ANQGSEA, per germline. This CDR3 contains 13 residues. The CDR3 loop reads CSAEQGRRAEAFF. In DNA form, the CDR3 reads TGCAGCGCCGAACAAGGCCGGAGGGCTGAAGCTTTCTTT. The entire variable domain, with the rest obtained from reference TRBV29-1 and TRBJ1-1, is as follows: SAVISQKPSRDICQRGTSLTIQCQVDSQVTMMFWYRQQPGQSLTLIATANQGSEATYESGFVIDKFPISRPNLTFSTLTVSNMSPEDSSIYLCSAEQGRRAEAFFGQGTRLTVV.

In this sample, this clonotype turned up many times. The chain employs TRBV20-1 and TRBJ2-4, with D possibly matching TRBD2 (5 bases). V lost 6 bases and J lost 5, with 11 bases in between. Germline CDR1 and CDR2: DFQATT and SNEGSKA (reference sequence). This CDR3 contains 12 residues. The CDR3 sequence is CSAEGSENIQYF. CDR3 DNA: TGCAGTGCCGAGGGCAGCGAAAACATTCAGTACTTC.

This clonotype was seen at least ten times. CDR3 amino acids: CSVVGQTSSGANVLTF. CDR3 nucleotide sequence: TGCAGCGTTGTAGGGCAAACGAGCTCTGGGGCCAACGTCCTGACTTTC. The chain has TRBV29-1 and TRBJ2-6; D not certain. This CDR3 has 16 residues. V shed 4 bases and J shed 0 bases, with 13 bases lying between them. Per the germline V gene, CDR1 is SQVTM and CDR2 is ANQGSEA.

The V and J genes are TRBV20-1 and TRBJ2-7; D possibly corresponds to TRBD1 (6 bases). Germline CDR1 DFQATT, CDR2 SNEGSKA (reference sequence). The CDR3 covers 14 residues. V lost 6 bases and J 5 bases, leaving 20 bases between the germline ends. The CDR3 sequence is CSARSGAGEHEQYF. Here the CDR3 DNA reads TGCAGTGCCAGAAGTGGGGCAGGGGAACACGAGCAGTACTTC.

There are many counts of this clonotype. The chain carries TRBV7-2 and TRBJ2-1; D tentatively reads TRBD1 or TRBD2 (7 bases each). V was trimmed by 3 bases and J by 15 bases, leaving 15 bases between them. Germline V gene sequence: CDR1 SGHTA, CDR2 FQGNSA. The CDR3 has 12 amino acids. CDR3 amino acids: CASSLEAGQRFF. The CDR3 DNA follows: TGTGCCAGCAGCTTGGAAGCGGGACAGCGGTTCTTC.

The chain combines TRBV25-1 with TRBJ1-6, with unresolved D. This CDR3 comprises 14 residues. CDR1 is MGHDK and CDR2 is SYGVNS in the germline V gene. V shed 3 bases and J shed 6 bases, with 9 bases lying between them. CDR3 residues: CASSEIYLNSPLHF. In DNA, the CDR3 is TGTGCCAGCAGTGAGATTTACCTTAATTCACCCCTCCACTTT.

This clonotype has ten or more counts. V is TRBV10-3 and J is TRBJ2-7; D is tentatively TRBD1 or TRBD2 (5 bases each). V was pared by 0 bases and J by 0 bases, with 9 bases between. This CDR3 region has 15 residues. The germline gives CDR1 ENHRY, CDR2 SYGVKD. This CDR3 reads CAISESGGSSYEQYF. CDR3 nucleotide sequence: TGTGCCATCAGTGAGTCTGGGGGAAGCTCCTACGAGCAGTACTTC.

Many counts were recorded for this clonotype. The genes are TRBV20-1 and TRBJ1-2, with D perhaps matching TRBD1 (6 bases). Germline CDR1 reads DFQATT; CDR2 reads SNEGSKA (reference sequence). V was cut by 4 bases and J by 2 bases, with 14 bases left in between. This CDR3 region has 14 residues. For the CDR3, the DNA is TGCAGTGCTACTAATAACAGGGAGAACTATGGCTACACCTTC. This encodes CSATNNRENYGYTF.

This clonotype was detected only a few times. The chain recombines TRBV11-2 with TRBJ2-7; no clear D. From germline, CDR1 is SGHAT and CDR2 FQNNGV. Trimming took 3 bases from V and 6 from J, leaving 15 bases between them. This CDR3 is 14 amino acids long. The CDR3 region is CASSFGNAVSEQYF. DNA for the CDR3: TGTGCCAGCAGCTTCGGCAATGCCGTTTCCGAGCAGTACTTC.

In this sample, this clonotype turned up a few times. This may come from a read error, since a much larger clone is one base off. This sequence joins TRBV12-3 or TRBV12-4 and TRBJ2-1; 8 nucleotides match TRBD1. The CDR3 length is 13 residues. The CDR3 region is CASSLGGTGEQVF. CDR3 bases: TGTGCCAGCAGTTTAGGCGGGACAGGTGAGCAGGTCTTC.

This chain connects TRBV6-1 to TRBJ1-5; 7 positions match TRBD1. The germline V gene has CDR1 MNHNS and CDR2 SASEGT. This CDR3 region has 13 residues. V shed 6 bases, J shed 6 bases, and the junction held 5 bases outside the gene matches. CDR3 sequence (DNA): TGTGCCAGCAGAAAGGGACAGATTCAGCCCCAGCATTTT. This sequence encodes CASRKGQIQPQHF.

J is TRBJ1-1 and V is TRBV4-3; D call uncertain. Trimming shortened V by 0 bases and J by 3 bases, and 8 bases separated the two germline ends. Germline V lookup: CDR1 LGHNA, CDR2 YSLEER. CDR3 length: 14 amino acids. CDR3 sequence (DNA): TGCGCCAGCAGCCAAGACTGGGGTTACACTGAAGCTTTCTTT. Protein sequence: CASSQDWGYTEAFF.

This clonotype was seen at least ten times. The gene calls are TRBV6-5 and TRBJ2-7; D perhaps matches TRBD1 (5 bases). Per the germline V gene, CDR1 is MNHEY and CDR2 is SVGAGI. Trimming removed 10 bases from V and 2 bases from J, with 12 bases in between. This CDR3 comprises 12 residues. CDR3 protein: CATRRGTYEQYF. CDR3 bases: TGTGCCACGAGAAGGGGAACCTACGAGCAGTACTTC.

V is TRBV15 and J is TRBJ2-2; a possible D gene is TRBD2 (7 bases). CDR1 and CDR2 from the germline V gene are LNHNV and YYDKDF (reference sequence). The CDR3 totals 17 residues. V was pared by 0 bases and J by 4 bases, with 15 bases between. CDR3 sequence: CATSRDVGGATTGELFF. The CDR3 bases are TGTGCCACCAGCAGAGATGTTGGGGGGGCAACCACCGGGGAGCTGTTTTTT.

This clonotype was detected only a few times. This chain uses TRBV4-1 with TRBJ2-3; TRBD1 aligns across 9 bases. The CDR3 loop spans 15 amino acids. The trim removed 3 bases at V and 3 bases at J, leaving 4 bases unmatched. Germline V gives CDR1 MGHRA, CDR2 YSYEKL. The CDR3 DNA follows: TGCGCCAGCAGCCACGGGGGACAGGGTACAGATACGCAGTATTTT. It yields the protein CASSHGGQGTDTQYF.

This chain links TRBV6-4 with TRBJ2-1; 9 nucleotides line up with TRBD2. The junction had 21 bases not matched to a gene; V was cut back by 10 bases and J by 5 bases. The CDR3 is 18 residues long. Germline lookup yields CDR1 MRHNA and CDR2 SNTAGT. CDR3 protein: CATPGLAVRRGIDNEQFF. The CDR3 coding sequence is TGTGCCACCCCGGGACTAGCAGTTCGGAGGGGAATCGACAATGAGCAGTTCTTC.

This chain uses TRBV5-1 with TRBJ2-1; 10 bases are shared with TRBD2. The trim removed 2 bases at V and 7 bases at J, leaving 9 bases unmatched. The CDR3 length is 16 residues. Germline V gives CDR1 SGHRS, CDR2 YFSETQ. The CDR3 coding sequence is TGCGCCAGCAGCTTCAGGTTAGCGGGGGGACCGAATGAGCAGTTCTTC. Amino acids: CASSFRLAGGPNEQFF.